Sequencing of this T cell receptor (beta chain) was carried out in a study of long-term antiretroviral therapy in people with HIV. Across the study: The earliest samples predate the 2015 immediate-ART recommendation by about a decade.

Overall study findings and caveats: Blood dating 2004 to 2017 may reflect older ART regimens. Clones that expanded before ART (that is, prior to treatment) dominated the repertoire at all time points.

CDR3 length equals 14 residues. V lost 4 bases and J lost 1; bases outside the gene matches: 2. Germline V CDR1 and CDR2: SGHTA, FQGNSA. About this clone: Antigen specificity is unknown.

The run of the v3.0 immunoSEQ assay was at survey level. Target depth was about 40,000-50,000 T-cell genomes per sample. Clones were sequenced by immunoSEQ multiplex PCR, and TCRdb holds only the in-frame ones, with some missing. The repertoire holds around 20,000 clones, with 65% to 85% as singletons. The receptor's source is a woman aged 18-29 years with HIV. The chain recombines TRBV7-2 with TRBJ2-7; 9 nucleotides agree with TRBD1. This sample comprised unsorted PBMCs, obtained 0.6 years after starting antiretroviral therapy. CDR3 nucleotides: TGTGCCAGCAGCTGGACAGGGGATTCCTACGAGCAGTACTTC. Its translation is CASSWTGDSYEQYF.